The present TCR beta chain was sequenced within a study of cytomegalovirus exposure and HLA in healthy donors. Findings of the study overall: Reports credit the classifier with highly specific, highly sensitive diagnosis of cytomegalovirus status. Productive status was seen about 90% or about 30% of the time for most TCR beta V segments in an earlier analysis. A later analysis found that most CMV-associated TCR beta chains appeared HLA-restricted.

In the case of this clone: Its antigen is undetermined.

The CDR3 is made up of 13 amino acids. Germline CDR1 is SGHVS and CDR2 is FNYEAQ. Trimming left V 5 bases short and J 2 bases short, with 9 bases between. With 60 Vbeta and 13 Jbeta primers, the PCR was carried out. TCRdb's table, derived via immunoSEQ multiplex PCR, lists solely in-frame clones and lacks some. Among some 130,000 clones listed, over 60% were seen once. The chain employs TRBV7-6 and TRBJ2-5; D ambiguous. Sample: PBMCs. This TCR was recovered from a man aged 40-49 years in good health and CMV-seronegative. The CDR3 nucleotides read TGTGCCAGCAGCAGTTTGCAGCAAGAGACCCAGTACTTC. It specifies CASSSLQQETQYF.